The source of this T cell receptor beta chain is a study of a mutant IDH1 vaccine in newly diagnosed glioma. Across the study: The patients were given eight vaccinations, one each in weeks 1, 3, 5, 7, 11, 15, 19 and 23. Either 4-6 weeks after radiotherapy alone or alongside temozolomide, vaccination was begun. There were approximately 62% males and approximately 38% females among treated patients, whose mean age was roughly 40 years. Before enrollment, the patients had been treated with radiotherapy alone, temozolomide alone, or both together. Most of them had received both.

The germline CDR1 and CDR2 sequences are SGHAT and FQNNGV. The CDR3 loop spans 17 amino acids. Deletions cut 6 bases from V and 6 bases from J, with 24 bases between. Using immunoSEQ multiplex PCR, the repertoire was profiled, and TCRdb retains in-frame clones only, with some absent. The sample carries about 41,000 clones, around 79% recorded once. The time point here: week 23, last vaccination. Vaccine doses each comprised 300 ug of mutant IDH1 20-mer peptide, with topical imiquimod. Of note for this clone: Its target is unknown.

This sample comprised PBMCs, obtained from a glioma patient whose treatment included an IDH1 peptide vaccine. V and J are TRBV11-2 and TRBJ1-5; TRBD1 is a possible D gene (5 bases). The sequence was collected from a woman in her 40s with glioma. Some clones in this sample may be carry-over from other donors' samples. In DNA form, the CDR3 reads TGTGCCAGCAGTCAAACCCCCCAGGGAGTGTTGGGTCAGCCCCAGCATTTT. It is translated as CASSQTPQGVLGQPQHF.